This TCR beta chain appears in the sequencing data of a study of vaccination and CD4 T cells after COVID-19. As for the study in general: Cultures serving as controls received a peptide pool (CEFX or HIV-1 Nef) or no peptide.

This CDR3 is built from 14 residues. Treatment described: 10-day PBMC culture with coronavirus spike peptide pools or control peptides (ViraFEST assay). At the Johns Hopkins FTIC core, DNA taken from cultured CD4+ T cells was sequenced by way of the Oncomine TCR Beta short-read assay. From the PCR reads, TCRdb called clonotypes with MiXCR, one entry per CDR3 protein. This sample has almost 15,000 distinct CDR3 sequences, with 21% found just once. Comments on this clonotype: What it binds is unknown. The junction departs from the called germline gene at one end, perhaps through a read error.

The sequencing used CD4+ T cells from blood, cultured in vitro, collected before SARS-CoV-2 vaccination. This TCR was recovered from a human donor who received a COVID-19 vaccine. The J gene is TRBJ1-5, the V gene TRBV12-3 or TRBV12-4; no reliable D call. The CDR3 loop is CASSLEVSDQPQHF. In DNA, the CDR3 is TGTGCCAGCAGTTTAGAGGTTAGCGATCAGCCCCAGCATTTT.